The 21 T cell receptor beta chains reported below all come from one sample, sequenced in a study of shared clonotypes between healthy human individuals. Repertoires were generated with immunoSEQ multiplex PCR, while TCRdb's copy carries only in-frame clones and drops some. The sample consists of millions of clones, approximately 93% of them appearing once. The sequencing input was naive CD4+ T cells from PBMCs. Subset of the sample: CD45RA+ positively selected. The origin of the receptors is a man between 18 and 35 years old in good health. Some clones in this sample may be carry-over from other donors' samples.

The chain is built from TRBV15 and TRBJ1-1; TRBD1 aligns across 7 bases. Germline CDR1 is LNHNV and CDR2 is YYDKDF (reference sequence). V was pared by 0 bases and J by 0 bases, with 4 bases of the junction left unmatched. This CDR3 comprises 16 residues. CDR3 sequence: CATSREDRQLNTEAFF. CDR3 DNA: TGTGCCACCAGCAGAGAGGACAGGCAATTGAACACTGAAGCTTTCTTT.

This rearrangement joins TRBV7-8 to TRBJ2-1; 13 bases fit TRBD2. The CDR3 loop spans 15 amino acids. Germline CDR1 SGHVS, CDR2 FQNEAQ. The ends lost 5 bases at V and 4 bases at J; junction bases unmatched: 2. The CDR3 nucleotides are TGTGCCAGCAGCCGGACTAGCGGGGGTTACAATGAGCAGTTCTTC. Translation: CASSRTSGGYNEQFF.

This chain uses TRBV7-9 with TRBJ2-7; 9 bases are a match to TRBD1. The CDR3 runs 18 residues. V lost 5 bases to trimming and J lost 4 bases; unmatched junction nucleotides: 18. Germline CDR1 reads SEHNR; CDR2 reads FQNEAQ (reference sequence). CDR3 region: CASSPTVGQGPLAYEQYF. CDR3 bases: TGTGCCAGCAGCCCGACGGTCGGACAGGGGCCCCTAGCGTACGAGCAGTACTTC.

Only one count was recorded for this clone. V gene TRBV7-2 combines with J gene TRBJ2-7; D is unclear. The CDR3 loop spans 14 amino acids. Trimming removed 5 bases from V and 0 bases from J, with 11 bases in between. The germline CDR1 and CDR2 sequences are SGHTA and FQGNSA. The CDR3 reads CASSTQTTSYEQYF. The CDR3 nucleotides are TGTGCCAGCAGCACACAGACAACCTCCTACGAGCAGTACTTC.

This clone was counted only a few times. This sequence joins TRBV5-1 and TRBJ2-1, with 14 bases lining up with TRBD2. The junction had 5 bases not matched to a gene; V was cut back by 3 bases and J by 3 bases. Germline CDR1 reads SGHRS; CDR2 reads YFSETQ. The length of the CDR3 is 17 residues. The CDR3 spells CASSWGLAGEFYNEQFF. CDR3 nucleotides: TGCGCCAGCAGCTGGGGACTAGCGGGAGAGTTCTACAATGAGCAGTTCTTC.

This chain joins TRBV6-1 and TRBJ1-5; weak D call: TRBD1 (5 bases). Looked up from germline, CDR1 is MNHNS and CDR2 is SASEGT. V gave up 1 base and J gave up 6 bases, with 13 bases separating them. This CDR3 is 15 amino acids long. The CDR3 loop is CASSEGGQVGQPQHF. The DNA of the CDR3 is TGTGCCAGCAGTGAAGGGGGCCAGGTTGGTCAGCCCCAGCATTTT.

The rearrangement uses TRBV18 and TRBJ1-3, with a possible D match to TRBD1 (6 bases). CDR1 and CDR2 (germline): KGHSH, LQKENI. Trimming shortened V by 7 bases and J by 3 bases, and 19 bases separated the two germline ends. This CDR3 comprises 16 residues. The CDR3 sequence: CASLTLTGLSGNTIYF. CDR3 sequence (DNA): TGTGCCAGCTTGACCCTCACAGGGTTGAGTGGAAACACCATATATTTT.

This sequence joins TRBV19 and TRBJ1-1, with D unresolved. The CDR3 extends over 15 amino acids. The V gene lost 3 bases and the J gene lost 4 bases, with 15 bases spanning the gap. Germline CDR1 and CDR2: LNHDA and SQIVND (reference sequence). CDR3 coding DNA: TGTGCCAGTAGTATTCGCTCCAAAAAGGGCACTGAAGCTTTCTTT. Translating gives CASSIRSKKGTEAFF.

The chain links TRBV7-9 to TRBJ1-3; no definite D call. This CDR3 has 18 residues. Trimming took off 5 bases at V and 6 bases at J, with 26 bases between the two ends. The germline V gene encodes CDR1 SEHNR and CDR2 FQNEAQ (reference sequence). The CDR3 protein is CASSRRTPNTQAANTIYF. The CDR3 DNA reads TGTGCCAGCAGCAGAAGAACACCGAACACCCAGGCGGCAAACACCATATATTTT.

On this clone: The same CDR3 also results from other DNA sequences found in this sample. CDR3 loop: CASSIRGTYEQYF. As DNA, the CDR3 is TGTGCCAGTAGTATAAGGGGAACCTACGAGCAGTACTTC. The chain carries TRBV19 and TRBJ2-7; TRBD1 is a possible D gene (5 bases). V lost 2 bases and J 2 bases, leaving 7 bases between the germline ends. Germline CDR1 reads LNHDA; CDR2 reads SQIVND (reference sequence). The CDR3 runs 13 residues.

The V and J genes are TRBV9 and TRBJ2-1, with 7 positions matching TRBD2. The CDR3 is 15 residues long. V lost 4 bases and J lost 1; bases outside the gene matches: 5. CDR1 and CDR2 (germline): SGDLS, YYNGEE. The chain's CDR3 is CASSPTSASYNEQFF. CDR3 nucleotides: TGTGCCAGCAGCCCAACTAGCGCTTCCTACAATGAGCAGTTCTTC.

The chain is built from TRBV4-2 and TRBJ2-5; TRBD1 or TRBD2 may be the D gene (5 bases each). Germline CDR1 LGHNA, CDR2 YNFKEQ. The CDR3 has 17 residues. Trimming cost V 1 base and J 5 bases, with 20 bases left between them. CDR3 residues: CASSQAEKGDEGETQYF. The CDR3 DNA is TGTGCCAGCAGCCAAGCAGAAAAAGGGGATGAGGGGGAGACCCAGTACTTC.

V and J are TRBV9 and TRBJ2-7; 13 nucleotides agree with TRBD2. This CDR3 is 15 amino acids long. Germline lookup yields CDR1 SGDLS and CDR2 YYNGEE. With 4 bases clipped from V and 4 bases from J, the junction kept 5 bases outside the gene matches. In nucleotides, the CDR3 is TGTGCCAGCAGCTTTGGGACTAGCGGGATTTACGAGCAGTACTTC. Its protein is CASSFGTSGIYEQYF.

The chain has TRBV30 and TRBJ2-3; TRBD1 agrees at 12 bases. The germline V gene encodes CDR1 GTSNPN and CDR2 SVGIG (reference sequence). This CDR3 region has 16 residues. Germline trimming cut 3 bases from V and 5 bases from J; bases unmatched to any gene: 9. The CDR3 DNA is TGTGCCTGGAGGCAGCCGGGACAGGGGGCTAGAGATACGCAGTATTTT. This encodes CAWRQPGQGARDTQYF. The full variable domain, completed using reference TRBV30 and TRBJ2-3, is SQTIHQWPATLVQPVGSPLSLECTVEGTSNPNLYWYRQAAGRGLQLLFYSVGIGQISSEVPQNLSASRPQDRQFILSSKKLLLSDSGFYLCAWRQPGQGARDTQYFGPGTRLTVL.

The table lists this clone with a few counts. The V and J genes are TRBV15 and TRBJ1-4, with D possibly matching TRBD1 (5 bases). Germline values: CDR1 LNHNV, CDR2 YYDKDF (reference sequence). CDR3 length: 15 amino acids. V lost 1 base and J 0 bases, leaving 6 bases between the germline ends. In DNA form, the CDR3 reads TGTGCCACCAGCAGAGCGGGGGCAACTAATGAAAAACTGTTTTTT. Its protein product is CATSRAGATNEKLFF.

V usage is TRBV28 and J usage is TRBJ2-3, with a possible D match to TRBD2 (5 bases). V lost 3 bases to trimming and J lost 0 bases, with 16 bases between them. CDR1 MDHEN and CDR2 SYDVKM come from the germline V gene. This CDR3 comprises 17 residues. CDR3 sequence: CASSLVVVGASTDTQYF. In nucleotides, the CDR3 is TGTGCCAGCAGTTTGGTTGTCGTGGGAGCTAGCACAGATACGCAGTATTTT.

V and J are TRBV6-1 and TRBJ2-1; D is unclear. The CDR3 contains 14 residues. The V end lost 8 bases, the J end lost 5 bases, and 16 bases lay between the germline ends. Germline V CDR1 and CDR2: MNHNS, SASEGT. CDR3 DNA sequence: TGTGCCAGCCGAGCCGGCGTAGGGAACAATGAGCAGTTCTTC. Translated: CASRAGVGNNEQFF.

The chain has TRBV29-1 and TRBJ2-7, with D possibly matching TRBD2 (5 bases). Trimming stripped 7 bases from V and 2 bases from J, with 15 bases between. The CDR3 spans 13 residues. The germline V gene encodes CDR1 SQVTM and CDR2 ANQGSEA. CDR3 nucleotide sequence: TGCAGCGCGCTTGGAGGATCCACCTACGAGCAGTACTTC. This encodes CSALGGSTYEQYF.

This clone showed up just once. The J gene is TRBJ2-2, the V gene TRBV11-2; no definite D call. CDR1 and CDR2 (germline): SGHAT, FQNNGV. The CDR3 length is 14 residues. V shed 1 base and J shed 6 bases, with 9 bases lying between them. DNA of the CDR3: TGTGCCAGCAGCTTAGTAGCCTCCTCCGGGGAGCTGTTTTTT. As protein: CASSLVASSGELFF. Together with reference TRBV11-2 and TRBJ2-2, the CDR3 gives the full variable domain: EAGVAQSPRYKIIEKRQSVAFWCNPISGHATLYWYQQILGQGPKLLIQFQNNGVVDDSQLPKDRFSAERLKGVDSTLKIQPAKLEDSAVYLCASSLVASSGELFFGEGSRLTVL.

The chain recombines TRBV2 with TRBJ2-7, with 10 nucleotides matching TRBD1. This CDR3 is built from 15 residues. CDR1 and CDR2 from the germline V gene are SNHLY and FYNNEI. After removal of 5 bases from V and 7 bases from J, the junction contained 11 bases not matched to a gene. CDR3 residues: CASSPRRDRGGEQYF. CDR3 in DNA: TGTGCCAGCAGTCCTCGCCGGGACAGGGGAGGAGAGCAGTACTTC.

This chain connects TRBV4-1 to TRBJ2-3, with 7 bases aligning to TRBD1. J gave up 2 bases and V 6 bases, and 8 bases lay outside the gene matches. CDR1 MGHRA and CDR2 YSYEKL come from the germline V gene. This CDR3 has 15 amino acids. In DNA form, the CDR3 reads TGCGCCAGCAGAAAACAGGGGTCACTCACAGATACGCAGTATTTT. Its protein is CASRKQGSLTDTQYF.